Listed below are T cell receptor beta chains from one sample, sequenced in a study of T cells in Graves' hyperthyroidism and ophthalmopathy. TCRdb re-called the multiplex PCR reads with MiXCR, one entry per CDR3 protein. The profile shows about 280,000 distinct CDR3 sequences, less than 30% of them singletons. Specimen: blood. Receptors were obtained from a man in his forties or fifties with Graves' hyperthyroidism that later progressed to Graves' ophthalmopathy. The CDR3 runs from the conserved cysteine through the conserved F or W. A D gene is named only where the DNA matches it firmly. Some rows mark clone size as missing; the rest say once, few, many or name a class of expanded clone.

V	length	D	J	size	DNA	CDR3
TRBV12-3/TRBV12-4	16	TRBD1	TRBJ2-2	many	TGTGCCAGCACCCCAACAGGGGAGCGTGGCACCGGGGAGCTGTTTTTT	CASTPTGERGTGELFF
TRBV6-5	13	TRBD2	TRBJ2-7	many	TGTGCCAGCAGTTATAGCGGGAGCTACGAGCAGTACTTC	CASSYSGSYEQYF
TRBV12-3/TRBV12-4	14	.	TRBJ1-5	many	TGTGCCAGCAGTTGGGGCGGGAGCAATCAGCCCCAGCATTTT	CASSWGGSNQPQHF
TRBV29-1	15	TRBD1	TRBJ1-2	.	TGCAGCGTTGAGGACCAGGGGGTGGCTAACTATGGCTACACCTTC	CSVEDQGVANYGYTF
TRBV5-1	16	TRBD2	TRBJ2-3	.	TGCGCCAGCAGCTACACTAGCGGGAGGGCCTTAGATACGCAGTATTTT	CASSYTSGRALDTQYF
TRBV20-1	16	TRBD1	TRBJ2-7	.	TGCAGTGCTAGAGTACCGCCGGGACAGAGCGGTTACGAGCAGTACTTC	CSARVPPGQSGYEQYF
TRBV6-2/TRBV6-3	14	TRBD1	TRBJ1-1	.	TGTGCCAGCATAAACAGGGGGATGAACACTGAAGCTTTCTTT	CASINRGMNTEAFF
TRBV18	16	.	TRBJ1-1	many	TGTGCCAGCTCACCCGGAGTTGCAGAGATGAACACTGAAGCTTTCTTT	CASSPGVAEMNTEAFF
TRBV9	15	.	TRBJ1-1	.	TGTGCCAGCAGCGTAGAAGCGATCATGAACACTGAAGCTTTCTTT	CASSVEAIMNTEAFF
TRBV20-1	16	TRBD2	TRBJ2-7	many	TGCAGTGCTAGAGATCCCAGCGGGAGTCTTGTTCGCGAGCAGTACTTC	CSARDPSGSLVREQYF
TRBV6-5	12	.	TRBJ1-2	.	TGTGCCAGCGGGTTACGGGGCTATGGCTACACCTTC	CASGLRGYGYTF
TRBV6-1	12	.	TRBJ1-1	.	TGTGCCAGCAGGTCGGTTCGGATTGAAGCTTTCTTT	CASRSVRIEAFF
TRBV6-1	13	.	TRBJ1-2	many	TGTGCCAGCAGTCAAGGACAGCTCTATGGCTACACCTTC	CASSQGQLYGYTF
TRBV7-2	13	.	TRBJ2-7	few	TGTGCCAGCAGCTTTCCCCGTGAGGGCGAGCAGTACTTC	CASSFPREGEQYF
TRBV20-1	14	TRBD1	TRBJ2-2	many	TGCAGTGCTGTCGGGACAGCCTACACCGGGGAGCTGTTTTTT	CSAVGTAYTGELFF
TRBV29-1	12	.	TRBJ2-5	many	TGCAGCGTCTGGACGGCCCAAGAGACCCAGTACTTC	CSVWTAQETQYF
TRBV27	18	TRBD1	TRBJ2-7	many	TGTGCCAGCAGTTTTTCGGGACAGGGGGCTCGGCGGTCCTACGAGCAGTACTTC	CASSFSGQGARRSYEQYF
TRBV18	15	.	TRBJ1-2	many	TGTGCCAGCTCACCAAGGGTTCAGGAAGCGGGAGGCTACACCTTC	CASSPRVQEAGGYTF
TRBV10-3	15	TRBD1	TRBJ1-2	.	TGTGCCATCAGTGAGATGGGACAGGGGAACTATGGCTACACCTTC	CAISEMGQGNYGYTF
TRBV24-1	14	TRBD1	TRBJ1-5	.	TGTGCCACCAGTCAGGGGGGAAGCAATCAGCCCCAGCATTTT	CATSQGGSNQPQHF
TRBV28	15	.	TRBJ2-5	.	TGTGCCAGCAGCCTACCCCGGCGAACGGGGGAGACCCAGTACTTC	CASSLPRRTGETQYF
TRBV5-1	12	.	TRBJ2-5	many	TGCGCCAGCAGCGAGGGGCTGGCGGCCCAGTACTTC	CASSEGLAAQYF
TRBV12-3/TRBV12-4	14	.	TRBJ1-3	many	TGTGCCAGCAGCCTCATGATCTCTGGAAACACCATATATTTT	CASSLMISGNTIYF
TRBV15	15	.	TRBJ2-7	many	TGTGCCACCAGCAGAGATTTAGACTCCCCCTACGAGCAGTACTTC	CATSRDLDSPYEQYF
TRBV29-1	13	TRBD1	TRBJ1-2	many	TGCAGCGTTGAAGTAGGACAGGGAGATGGCTACACCTTC	CSVEVGQGDGYTF
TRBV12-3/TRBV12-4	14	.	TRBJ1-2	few	TGTGCCAGCAGTTTCGACAGAATTTTCTATGGCTACACCTTC	CASSFDRIFYGYTF
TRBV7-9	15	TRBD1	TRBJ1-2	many	TGTGCCAGCAGCCCCGGGACAGGGGGATGGTATGGCTACACCTTC	CASSPGTGGWYGYTF
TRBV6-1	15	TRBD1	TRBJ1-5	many	TGTGCCAGCAGTGAAGTCTACAGGGGGCTTCAGCCCCAGCATTTT	CASSEVYRGLQPQHF
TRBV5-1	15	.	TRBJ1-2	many	TGCGCCAGCAGCGGGGGTCGAAAGAGTTGGTATGGCTACACCTTC	CASSGGRKSWYGYTF
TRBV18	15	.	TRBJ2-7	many	TGTGCCAGCTCACCTTCTATGAGGGACGGGCGAGAGCAGTACTTC	CASSPSMRDGREQYF
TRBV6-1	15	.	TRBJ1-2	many	TGTGCCAGCAGTGCGGACGGAGGATATTACTATGGCTACACCTTC	CASSADGGYYYGYTF
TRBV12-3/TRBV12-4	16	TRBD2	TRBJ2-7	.	TGTGCCAGCAGACCCGGACTAGCGGGAGGGGCCTACGAGCAGTACTTC	CASRPGLAGGAYEQYF
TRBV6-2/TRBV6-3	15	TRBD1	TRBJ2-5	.	TGTGCCAGCAGCCCGACAGGGGCCCCGTATGAGACCCAGTACTTC	CASSPTGAPYETQYF
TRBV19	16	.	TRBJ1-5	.	TGTGCCAGTAGTATACGTGGCAGGGGATTTGGTCAGCCCCAGCATTTT	CASSIRGRGFGQPQHF
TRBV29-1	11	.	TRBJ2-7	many	TGCAGCGTTTATAGGGAAGGCGAGCAGTACTTC	CSVYREGEQYF
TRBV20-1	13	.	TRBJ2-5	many	TGCAGTGCCCAGGACTTCCTACAAGAGACCCAGTACTTC	CSAQDFLQETQYF
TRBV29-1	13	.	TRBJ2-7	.	TGCAGCGTTGTGGGCAGAGGGGGCTACGAGCAGTACTTC	CSVVGRGGYEQYF
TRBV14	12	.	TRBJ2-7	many	TGTGCCAGCAGCCAATTTTGGTACGAGCAGTACTTC	CASSQFWYEQYF
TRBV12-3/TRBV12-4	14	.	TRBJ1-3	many	TGTGCCAGCAGTTTGTTGGGTTCTGGAAACACCATATATTTT	CASSLLGSGNTIYF
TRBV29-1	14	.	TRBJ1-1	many	TGCAGCGTTGACAGGGGCAACATGAACACTGAAGCTTTCTTT	CSVDRGNMNTEAFF
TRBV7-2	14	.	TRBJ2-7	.	TGTGCCAGCGCCGGGACGGCGGGCCCCTACGAGCAGTACTTC	CASAGTAGPYEQYF
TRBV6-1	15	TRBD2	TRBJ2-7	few	TGTGCCAGCAGGGGGACTAGCGGGGGGTCCTACGAGCAGTACTTC	CASRGTSGGSYEQYF
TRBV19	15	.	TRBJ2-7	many	TGTGCCAGTAGACCCGCCGGGACAACCCTCTACGAGCAGTACTTC	CASRPAGTTLYEQYF
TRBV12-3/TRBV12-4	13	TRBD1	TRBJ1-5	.	TGTGCCAGCAGTTTAAAACAGGGGAGTGAGCGGCATTTT	CASSLKQGSERHF
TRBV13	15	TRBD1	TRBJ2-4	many	TGTGCCAGCAGCTCCCCCAGGACAGGAGTAAACATTCAGTACTTC	CASSSPRTGVNIQYF
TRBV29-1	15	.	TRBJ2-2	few	TGCAGCATCCGAGGAGGGGGTCGGAACACCGGGGAGCTGTTTTTT	CSIRGGGRNTGELFF
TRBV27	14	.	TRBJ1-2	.	TGTGCCAGCGGCCGCATGTCGGGGGCGCAGGGCTACACCTTC	CASGRMSGAQGYTF
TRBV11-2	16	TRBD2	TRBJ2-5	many	TGTGCCAGCAGCACGGGACTAGCGGGAGATCAAGAGACCCAGTACTTC	CASSTGLAGDQETQYF
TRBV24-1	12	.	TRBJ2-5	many	TGTGCCACCAGTGATTTCGAAGAGACCCAGTACTTC	CATSDFEETQYF
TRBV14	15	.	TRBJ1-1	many	TGTGCCAGCAGCCAATACATTTATACAGACACTGAAGCTTTCTTT	CASSQYIYTDTEAFF
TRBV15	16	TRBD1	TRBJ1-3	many	TGTGCCACCAGCAGAGACGTGACAGGGGCTGGAAACACCATATATTTT	CATSRDVTGAGNTIYF
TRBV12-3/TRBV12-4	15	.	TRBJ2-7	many	TGTGCCAGCAGTATCACCTGGACAGTAAGCGAGGAGCAGTACTTC	CASSITWTVSEEQYF
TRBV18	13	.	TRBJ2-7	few	TGTGCCAGCTCACCGGGGAGAACCTACGAGCAGTACTTC	CASSPGRTYEQYF
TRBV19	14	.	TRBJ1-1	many	TGTGCCAGTAGTATTCCCGCCGGGTACACTGAAGCTTTCTTT	CASSIPAGYTEAFF
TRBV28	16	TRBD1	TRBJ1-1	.	TGTGCCAGCAGTTTAAGGGGGACAGGCGAGAACACTGAAGCTTTCTTT	CASSLRGTGENTEAFF
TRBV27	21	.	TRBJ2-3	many	TGTGCCAGCAGTTTGTCGATTGGGACCCCAGTCTCAGGGAGGAGCACAGATACGCAGTATTTT	CASSLSIGTPVSGRSTDTQYF
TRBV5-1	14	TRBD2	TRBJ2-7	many	TGCGCCAGCAGTAGCGCGGGAGGGCCCTACGAGCAGTACTTC	CASSSAGGPYEQYF